This T cell receptor beta chain derives from a study of OX40 agonist ivuxolimab in advanced cancers. Turning to the study itself: An anti-OX40 (CD134) antibody with agonistic activity, ivuxolimab, was administered to patients. Dose-escalation patients' cancers were hepatocellular carcinoma, melanoma, renal cell or head and neck cancer. Three partial responders included one hepatocellular carcinoma patient and two cutaneous melanoma patients.

The CDR3 length is 13 residues. V lost 0 bases and J lost 4, with 9 bases in between. Germline CDR1 reads GTSNPN; CDR2 reads SVGIG (reference sequence). Study findings and constraints: Partial responders at 0.1-3.0 mg/kg showed near-lowest clonal expansion.

A few counts support this clone. Its antigen is unidentified. Method: immunoSEQ multiplex PCR; TCRdb's copy keeps in-frame clones and lacks some. The sample consists of approximately 35,000 clones, approximately 79% of them appearing once. The chain is built from TRBV30 and TRBJ1-1; no firm D call. The sequence was obtained from an adult with an advanced solid tumor such as melanoma, head and neck, liver or kidney cancer. The sample here was CD4+ or CD8+ T cells sorted from blood, taken in a trial of the OX40 agonist ivuxolimab. CDR3 residues: CAWSVQPGTEAFF. In DNA, the CDR3 is TGTGCCTGGAGTGTTCAGCCGGGCACTGAAGCTTTCTTT.